A selection of T cell receptor beta chains follows, all from one sample in a study of blood T cell repertoires in COVID-19. TCRdb's table, derived via immunoSEQ multiplex PCR, lists solely in-frame clones and lacks some. In the table there are 26,000 or so clones, about 90% of which are singletons. Sequencing used peripheral blood. These receptors were taken from a human donor in a cohort sampled during active COVID-19. The CDR3 runs from the conserved cysteine through the conserved F or W. A D gene is named only where the DNA matches it firmly. Size is stated for part of the rows, as once, few or many counts, or as a class when the clone is expanded.

v_gene: TRBV7-9
d_gene: .
j_gene: TRBJ2-2
len: 12
abundance: .
CDR3nt: TGTGCCAGCCGCACCCTCGGCGGGGAGCTGTTTTTT
CDR3aa: CASRTLGGELFF

v_gene: TRBV7-8
d_gene: TRBD1
j_gene: TRBJ2-3
len: 16
abundance: .
CDR3nt: TGTGCCAGCAGCTTAGCGCCCAGGGGGTACGCAGATACGCAGTATTTT
CDR3aa: CASSLAPRGYADTQYF

v_gene: TRBV7-8
d_gene: .
j_gene: TRBJ1-4
len: 15
abundance: .
CDR3nt: TGTGCCAGCAGCTTACTAAGTGCAACTAATGAAAAACTGTTTTTT
CDR3aa: CASSLLSATNEKLFF

v_gene: TRBV5-1
d_gene: .
j_gene: TRBJ1-1
len: 15
abundance: once
CDR3nt: TGCGCCAGCAGCTTTGGGGCAGGGGTTGACACTGAAGCTTTCTTT
CDR3aa: CASSFGAGVDTEAFF

v_gene: TRBV5-1
d_gene: .
j_gene: TRBJ1-1
len: 13
abundance: .
CDR3nt: TGCGCCAGCAGATATACAGGGAACCCTGAAGCTTTCTTT
CDR3aa: CASRYTGNPEAFF

v_gene: TRBV15
d_gene: .
j_gene: TRBJ1-2
len: 13
abundance: .
CDR3nt: TGTGCCACCAGACAGGGTTCCTTCTATGGCTACACCTTC
CDR3aa: CATRQGSFYGYTF

v_gene: TRBV27
d_gene: .
j_gene: TRBJ2-3
len: 15
abundance: .
CDR3nt: TGTGCCAGCAGTTTCCGGTTGAGAGGGACAGATACGCAGTATTTT
CDR3aa: CASSFRLRGTDTQYF

v_gene: TRBV10-2
d_gene: .
j_gene: TRBJ1-6
len: 15
abundance: .
CDR3nt: TGCGCCAGTCGCACGGGGGGGTCCTATAATTCACCCCTCCACTTT
CDR3aa: CASRTGGSYNSPLHF

v_gene: TRBV24-1
d_gene: TRBD1
j_gene: TRBJ2-7
len: 13
abundance: .
CDR3nt: TGTGCCACCAGTGACAGCCTTGACAGGGTGCAGTACTTC
CDR3aa: CATSDSLDRVQYF

v_gene: TRBV5-1
d_gene: .
j_gene: TRBJ1-2
len: 14
abundance: .
CDR3nt: TGCGCCAGCAGCTCTAGCGACTGGGATGGGGGCTACACCTTC
CDR3aa: CASSSSDWDGGYTF

v_gene: TRBV2
d_gene: .
j_gene: TRBJ1-5
len: 13
abundance: few
CDR3nt: TGTGCCAGCAGTGCCAGGGGCAATCAGCCCCAGCATTTT
CDR3aa: CASSARGNQPQHF

v_gene: TRBV2
d_gene: .
j_gene: TRBJ2-3
len: 12
abundance: .
CDR3nt: TGTGCCAGCAGGGAGCCAACAGATACGCAGTATTTT
CDR3aa: CASREPTDTQYF

v_gene: TRBV10-3
d_gene: .
j_gene: TRBJ1-1
len: 15
abundance: .
CDR3nt: TGTGCCATCAGTCCAAGGACAGCTATGAACACTGAAGCTTTCTTT
CDR3aa: CAISPRTAMNTEAFF

v_gene: TRBV7-9
d_gene: .
j_gene: TRBJ2-3
len: 15
abundance: .
CDR3nt: TGTGCCAGCAGCTTAGGGGGGCATTCGACAGATACGCAGTATTTT
CDR3aa: CASSLGGHSTDTQYF

v_gene: TRBV2
d_gene: .
j_gene: TRBJ1-6
len: 13
abundance: .
CDR3nt: TGTGCCAGCATCGGGGGAATCGGCGCACCCCTCCACTTT
CDR3aa: CASIGGIGAPLHF

v_gene: TRBV3-1/TRBV3-2
d_gene: .
j_gene: TRBJ1-2
len: 13
abundance: .
CDR3nt: TGTGCCAGCAGGCACGGGGAAAATCATGGCTACACCTTC
CDR3aa: CASRHGENHGYTF

v_gene: TRBV7-8
d_gene: .
j_gene: TRBJ1-6
len: 15
abundance: .
CDR3nt: TGTGCCAGCAGCTCCGGGGCCCCGGGAGGGTCACCCCTCCACTTT
CDR3aa: CASSSGAPGGSPLHF

v_gene: TRBV7-6
d_gene: TRBD1
j_gene: TRBJ1-2
len: 18
abundance: .
CDR3nt: TGTGCCAGCAGCTTAGTCCCTTCGGAGACAGGGGTGAGCTATGGCTACACCTTC
CDR3aa: CASSLVPSETGVSYGYTF

v_gene: TRBV9
d_gene: .
j_gene: TRBJ2-5
len: 15
abundance: .
CDR3nt: TGTGCCAGCAGCGTAGGGTTGGGCAGACAAGAGACCCAGTACTTC
CDR3aa: CASSVGLGRQETQYF

v_gene: TRBV11-2
d_gene: TRBD1
j_gene: TRBJ1-3
len: 18
abundance: .
CDR3nt: TGTGCCAGCAGCTCCTTAAGGGAAGTACAGGGGTACGGAAACACCATATATTTT
CDR3aa: CASSSLREVQGYGNTIYF

v_gene: TRBV10-2
d_gene: TRBD2
j_gene: TRBJ2-1
len: 14
abundance: .
CDR3nt: TGCGCCAGCAGCGCCGGGACTAGCTACAATGAGCAGTTCTTC
CDR3aa: CASSAGTSYNEQFF

v_gene: TRBV2
d_gene: TRBD2
j_gene: TRBJ2-1
len: 15
abundance: .
CDR3nt: TGTGCCAGCAGTTACCCGATTAGCGGGGGCAATGAGCAGTTCTTC
CDR3aa: CASSYPISGGNEQFF

v_gene: TRBV9
d_gene: .
j_gene: TRBJ2-3
len: 15
abundance: .
CDR3nt: TGTGCCAGCAGCGTAGGCCCGGGGTCCACAGATACGCAGTATTTT
CDR3aa: CASSVGPGSTDTQYF

v_gene: TRBV19
d_gene: .
j_gene: TRBJ1-6
len: 15
abundance: .
CDR3nt: TGTGCCAGTAGTATAGGGGTCAGGGTAGGAGCACCCCTCCACTTT
CDR3aa: CASSIGVRVGAPLHF

v_gene: TRBV28
d_gene: .
j_gene: TRBJ1-1
len: 13
abundance: .
CDR3nt: TGTGCCAGCAGTTTTGGAATGAGCGCTGAAGCTTTCTTT
CDR3aa: CASSFGMSAEAFF

v_gene: TRBV9
d_gene: .
j_gene: TRBJ2-3
len: 13
abundance: .
CDR3nt: TGTGCCAGCAGCGTCCTCGGCACAGATACGCAGTATTTT
CDR3aa: CASSVLGTDTQYF

v_gene: TRBV3-1/TRBV3-2
d_gene: .
j_gene: TRBJ1-3
len: 16
abundance: .
CDR3nt: TGTGCCAGCAGCTCAACACCAGGGCCAACTGGAAACACCATATATTTT
CDR3aa: CASSSTPGPTGNTIYF

v_gene: TRBV27
d_gene: .
j_gene: TRBJ2-2
len: 14
abundance: .
CDR3nt: TGTGCCAGCAGTTTGGGCAGGGCGATCGGGGAGCTGTTTTTT
CDR3aa: CASSLGRAIGELFF

v_gene: TRBV6-5
d_gene: TRBD1
j_gene: TRBJ1-2
len: 15
abundance: medium-sized
CDR3nt: TGTGCCACCCAAGAGAGGGGGCACGTGGACTATGGCTACACCTTC
CDR3aa: CATQERGHVDYGYTF

v_gene: TRBV7-8
d_gene: .
j_gene: TRBJ1-4
len: 15
abundance: .
CDR3nt: TGTGCCAGCAGCCACCGAACAGGGACTAATGAAAAACTGTTTTTT
CDR3aa: CASSHRTGTNEKLFF

v_gene: TRBV6-6
d_gene: TRBD1
j_gene: TRBJ1-2
len: 14
abundance: .
CDR3nt: TGTGCCAGCAGCCAACAGACAGGGTCCTATGGCTACACCTTC
CDR3aa: CASSQQTGSYGYTF

v_gene: TRBV27
d_gene: .
j_gene: TRBJ1-5
len: 15
abundance: .
CDR3nt: TGTGCCAGCAGTTTCGGCCAGGGGAGATATCAGCCCCAGCATTTT
CDR3aa: CASSFGQGRYQPQHF

v_gene: TRBV6-1
d_gene: .
j_gene: TRBJ2-4
len: 13
abundance: .
CDR3nt: TGTGCCAGCAGTGATGGCAGCAAAAACATTCAGTACTTC
CDR3aa: CASSDGSKNIQYF

v_gene: TRBV4-1
d_gene: TRBD1
j_gene: TRBJ1-4
len: 14
abundance: .
CDR3nt: TGCGCCAGCAGCCAAGAGGGGACAGGGACCTCCCCCCAGTTT
CDR3aa: CASSQEGTGTSPQF

v_gene: TRBV3-1/TRBV3-2
d_gene: TRBD2
j_gene: TRBJ2-1
len: 15
abundance: once
CDR3nt: TGTGCCAGCAGCCTTAGCGACTTGGGGGGGAATGAGCAGTTCTTC
CDR3aa: CASSLSDLGGNEQFF